The 21 T cell receptor beta chains below all came from one sample that was sequenced in a study of beta chain features in type 1 diabetes. Investigators reverse transcribed all isolated RNA, so they sequenced expressed TCRB transcripts. The repertoire was sequenced with immunoSEQ multiplex PCR; TCRdb's copy has only in-frame clones and lacks some. Of roughly 250,000 clones in the sample, around 68% were seen once. Sequencing was carried out using naive CD4+ T cells from blood. These receptor sequences come from a young man in good health.

The chain uses TRBV9 and TRBJ2-3; 7 bases fit TRBD2. Germline CDR1 and CDR2: SGDLS and YYNGEE. The CDR3 is 14 residues long. With 4 bases clipped from V and 3 bases from J, the junction kept 5 bases outside the gene matches. CDR3 coding DNA: TGTGCCAGCAGCTCCGGGACTAAGACAGATACGCAGTATTTT. It is translated as CASSSGTKTDTQYF.

V usage is TRBV7-9 and J usage is TRBJ2-3, with 7 bases that match TRBD1. The CDR3 length is 15 residues. The junction had 5 bases not matched to a gene; V was cut back by 5 bases and J by 0 bases. Germline V gene sequence: CDR1 SEHNR, CDR2 FQNEAQ (reference sequence). The CDR3: CASSLTGDSTDTQYF. The CDR3 coding sequence is TGTGCCAGCAGCCTTACAGGGGATAGCACAGATACGCAGTATTTT.

The chain has TRBV28 and TRBJ2-3; possibly TRBD2 for D (5 bases). V was cut by 8 bases and J by 0 bases, with 12 bases left in between. Germline lookup yields CDR1 MDHEN and CDR2 SYDVKM. CDR3 length: 14 amino acids. The chain's CDR3 is CASGAELSTDTQYF. The CDR3 DNA sequence: TGTGCCAGCGGAGCGGAACTCAGCACAGATACGCAGTATTTT.

This clone was counted a few times. The same CDR3 can be traced to other DNA sequences in this sample. V usage is TRBV29-1 and J usage is TRBJ2-5; no reliable D call. CDR3 size: 9 residues. The V end was cut by 7 bases, the J end by 5 bases, with 5 bases between. Per germline, CDR1 SQVTM and CDR2 ANQGSEA. CDR3 region: CSAGETQYF. For the CDR3, the DNA is TGCAGCGCCGGGGAGACCCAGTACTTC.

This chain joins TRBV6-6 and TRBJ2-7; D possibly corresponds to TRBD1 (7 bases). Trimming pared 5 bases from V and 5 bases from J, leaving 16 bases between. The CDR3 contains 14 residues. Germline V lookup: CDR1 MNHNY, CDR2 SVGAGI (reference sequence). The CDR3 protein is CASSTDRRGHEQYF. For the CDR3, the DNA is TGTGCCAGCAGTACTGACCGGAGGGGGCACGAGCAGTACTTC.

The chain joins TRBV30 to TRBJ1-1; TRBD1 agrees at 7 bases. This CDR3 spans 12 amino acids. Trimming took 8 bases from V and 5 from J; bases not matched to a gene: 8. Germline-derived CDR1 and CDR2 are GTSNPN and SVGIG (reference sequence). The CDR3 region is CALSRGYTEAFF. DNA for the CDR3: TGTGCCCTCAGCAGGGGGTATACTGAAGCTTTCTTT. Full variable domain (outside the CDR3, taken from reference TRBV30 and TRBJ1-1): SQTIHQWPATLVQPVGSPLSLECTVEGTSNPNLYWYRQAAGRGLQLLFYSVGIGQISSEVPQNLSASRPQDRQFILSSKKLLLSDSGFYLCALSRGYTEAFFGQGTRLTVV.

The rearrangement links TRBV2 to TRBJ2-1; D may be TRBD2 (6 bases). V lost 7 bases and J 9 bases, leaving 13 bases between the germline ends. Germline V gene data show CDR1 as SNHLY and CDR2 as FYNNEI. This CDR3 is 12 amino acids long. The CDR3 nucleotides read TGTGCCAGCAACAGACTAGTAAGTGAGCAGTTCTTC. Translated, it gives CASNRLVSEQFF.

The sample holds a few counts of this clone. The rearrangement uses TRBV29-1 and TRBJ1-2; D uncertain. Trimming took 5 bases from V and 6 from J, leaving 4 bases between them. This CDR3 has 9 amino acids. Germline CDR1 and CDR2: SQVTM and ANQGSEA. CDR3 coding DNA: TGCAGCGTTCAGGATGGCTACACCTTC. Translated, it gives CSVQDGYTF.

The sample holds a few counts of this clone. J is TRBJ1-1 and V is TRBV7-9; D call uncertain. The V end was cut by 5 bases, the J end by 4 bases, with 14 bases between. The CDR3 is made up of 14 amino acids. Looked up from germline, CDR1 is SEHNR and CDR2 is FQNEAQ (reference sequence). The CDR3 DNA reads as TGTGCCAGCAGCAACCTTTACAGTTCCACTGAAGCTTTCTTT. As protein: CASSNLYSSTEAFF.

This clone appeared a few times. This chain joins TRBV5-8 and TRBJ2-5; 12 nucleotides line up with TRBD2. Germline assignment: CDR1 SGHTS and CDR2 YDEGEE. V was pared by 4 bases and J by 2 bases, with 6 bases of the junction left unmatched. The CDR3 loop spans 16 amino acids. The CDR3 sequence is CASSIGLAGRQETQYF. In DNA, the CDR3 is TGTGCCAGCAGCATTGGACTAGCGGGGCGTCAAGAGACCCAGTACTTC.

The chain couples TRBV29-1 to TRBJ2-5; tentatively, D is TRBD1 (6 bases). Germline V gives CDR1 SQVTM, CDR2 ANQGSEA. CDR3 length: 13 residues. Trimming shortened V by 6 bases and J by 2 bases, and 13 bases separated the two germline ends. CDR3 DNA: TGCAGCGTCGTGGGGGCAGGGCAAGAGACCCAGTACTTC. This translates into CSVVGAGQETQYF. The variable domain in full, with the rest retrieved from reference TRBV29-1 and TRBJ2-5, is SAVISQKPSRDICQRGTSLTIQCQVDSQVTMMFWYRQQPGQSLTLIATANQGSEATYESGFVIDKFPISRPNLTFSTLTVSNMSPEDSSIYLCSVVGAGQETQYFGPGTRLLVL.

This sequence joins TRBV29-1 and TRBJ2-5; TRBD2 aligns across 7 bases. V lost 3 bases, J lost 4 bases, and 8 bases stayed unmatched. CDR1 is SQVTM and CDR2 is ANQGSEA in the germline V gene. This CDR3 is 14 amino acids long. The CDR3 coding sequence is TGCAGCGTTGAGAGCGGGGCGGGCGGAGAGACCCAGTACTTC. Translation gives CSVESGAGGETQYF.

The rearrangement links TRBV29-1 to TRBJ1-1, with a possible D match to TRBD1 (5 bases). This CDR3 is built from 13 residues. Germline V gene data show CDR1 as SQVTM and CDR2 as ANQGSEA. The CDR3 spells CTSRRPGGAEAFF. Written as DNA, the CDR3 is TGCACATCGAGAAGGCCCGGGGGGGCTGAAGCTTTCTTT.

The chain recombines TRBV7-9 with TRBJ1-5, with D possibly matching TRBD1 (6 bases). The CDR3 has 15 amino acids. The germline V gene has CDR1 SEHNR and CDR2 FQNEAQ (reference sequence). Between the trimmed V and J ends, which lost 2 bases and 2 bases, there was a span of 10 bases. The CDR3 DNA follows: TGTGCCAGCAGCTTAAAGGGGGAGGGCAATCAGCCCCAGCATTTT. Residues: CASSLKGEGNQPQHF.

This chain links TRBV30 with TRBJ2-7, with D possibly matching TRBD2 (5 bases). The CDR3 covers 14 residues. The germline CDR1 and CDR2 sequences are GTSNPN and SVGIG (reference sequence). Trimming removed 4 bases at V and 5 bases at J, with 18 bases between. The CDR3 reads CAWKGGLARHEQYF. The CDR3 nucleotides read TGTGCCTGGAAGGGTGGTCTAGCTCGCCACGAGCAGTACTTC.

The rearrangement uses TRBV29-1 and TRBJ2-1; TRBD1 might be the D (6 bases). Deletions cut 4 bases from V and 4 bases from J, with 14 bases between. The CDR3 covers 14 residues. CDR1 and CDR2 from the germline V gene are SQVTM and ANQGSEA. The chain's CDR3 is CSVAGQGKYNEQFF. CDR3 nucleotide sequence: TGCAGCGTTGCCGGTCAGGGGAAATACAATGAGCAGTTCTTC.

The chain couples TRBV2 to TRBJ1-1, with 8 bases fitting TRBD1. CDR1 and CDR2 from the germline V gene are SNHLY and FYNNEI. After removal of 5 bases from V and 4 bases from J, the junction contained 12 bases not matched to a gene. This CDR3 has 16 residues. The CDR3 nucleotides read TGTGCCAGCAGTATCCCGATTTTTACAGGGGGCACTGAAGCTTTCTTT. Residues: CASSIPIFTGGTEAFF.

V gene TRBV30 combines with J gene TRBJ2-5, with D perhaps matching TRBD2 (5 bases). The CDR3 spans 13 residues. Trimming pared 4 bases from V and 5 bases from J, leaving 14 bases between. Germline lookup yields CDR1 GTSNPN and CDR2 SVGIG (reference sequence). The CDR3 region is CAWTFGVGETQYF. CDR3 sequence (DNA): TGTGCCTGGACGTTCGGGGTCGGGGAGACCCAGTACTTC.

This clone was counted a few times. DNA of the CDR3: TGCGCCAGCAGCCAAGATTGGACCACCTACAATGAGCAGTTCTTC. Encoded protein: CASSQDWTTYNEQFF. The genes are TRBV4-3 and TRBJ2-1; no firm D call. The V gene's germline CDR1 is LGHNA and CDR2 YSLEER. Trimming removed 0 bases from V and 2 bases from J, with 8 bases in between. The CDR3 consists of 15 residues.

This clone appeared a few times. This sequence joins TRBV29-1 and TRBJ2-3, with TRBD2 identical over 10 bases. The CDR3 spans 14 residues. The germline V gene encodes CDR1 SQVTM and CDR2 ANQGSEA. J gave up 5 bases and V 7 bases, and 9 bases lay outside the gene matches. Here the CDR3 reads CSGGGPSGGDTQYF. The CDR3 bases are TGCAGCGGCGGCGGGCCTAGCGGGGGAGATACGCAGTATTTT.

A word on this clone: One end of the junction varies from germline; a read error may be responsible. The rearrangement joins TRBV30 to TRBJ1-1; D not resolved. Germline V lookup: CDR1 GTSNPN, CDR2 SVGIG (reference sequence). The CDR3 covers 13 residues. The CDR3 loop reads CAWRATVNAEAFF. The CDR3 DNA reads TGTGCCTGGAGAGCGACGGTGAACGCTGAAGCTTTCTTT.